These T cell receptor beta chains were read from a single sample in a study of OX40 agonist ivuxolimab in advanced cancers. TCRdb's copy holds only in-frame clones and misses some; the assay was immunoSEQ multiplex PCR. This sample has around 69,000 clones, with about 90% found just once. Sample: CD4+ or CD8+ T cells sorted from blood, taken in a trial of the OX40 agonist ivuxolimab. Source of these receptors: an adult with an advanced solid tumor such as melanoma, head and neck, liver or kidney cancer. CDR3s include the opening cysteine and the closing phenylalanine or tryptophan. A D gene is named only where the DNA matches it firmly. The size entry is marked missing in some rows and otherwise reads once, few, many or a size class.

d_call	clone_size	cdr3_length	v_call	j_call	cdr3_aa	cdr3_nt
TRBD1	once	15	TRBV28	TRBJ2-1	CASSLWQQGGNEQFF	TGTGCCAGCAGTTTATGGCAACAGGGGGGCAATGAGCAGTTCTTC
-	-	15	TRBV18	TRBJ2-1	CASSILGVPINEQFF	TGTGCCAGCTCGATCCTTGGGGTGCCCATCAATGAGCAGTTCTTC
-	-	16	TRBV7-9	TRBJ1-2	CASSLVPSRDNYGYTF	TGTGCCAGCAGCTTAGTGCCGAGCAGGGATAACTATGGCTACACCTTC
-	-	11	TRBV7-9	TRBJ2-7	CAYRDGYEQYF	TGTGCCTATCGGGACGGTTACGAGCAGTACTTC
-	once	12	TRBV5-4	TRBJ1-2	CASSLDLGGYTF	TGTGCCAGCAGCTTGGATTTGGGGGGCTACACCTTC
-	-	17	TRBV19	TRBJ2-3	CASSLQIAVESTDTQYF	TGTGCCAGTAGTCTACAGATAGCGGTCGAAAGCACAGATACGCAGTATTTT
-	-	13	TRBV7-3	TRBJ2-1	CASSSGGRNEQFF	TGTGCCAGCAGCTCCGGCGGGCGGAATGAGCAGTTCTTC
-	few	14	TRBV11-3	TRBJ2-1	CASSLSSSYNEQFF	TGTGCCAGCAGCTTGTCTAGCTCCTACAATGAGCAGTTCTTC
-	once	16	TRBV9	TRBJ2-3	CASSVEPSRGVHTQYF	TGTGCCAGCAGCGTAGAACCTAGCCGGGGTGTACATACGCAGTATTTT
-	-	13	TRBV10-2	TRBJ2-7	CASSEGRNYEQYF	TGCGCCAGCAGTGAGGGGCGGAACTACGAGCAGTACTTC
TRBD1	-	14	TRBV18	TRBJ2-7	CASSSGQGGDEQYF	TGTGCCAGCTCATCGGGACAGGGTGGCGACGAGCAGTACTTC
TRBD2	-	16	TRBV7-9	TRBJ2-5	CASSIAGGAGQETQYF	TGTGCCAGCAGCATAGCGGGTGGGGCGGGCCAAGAGACCCAGTACTTC
TRBD2	-	15	TRBV11-3	TRBJ2-1	CASSSLAGGYNEQFF	TGTGCCAGCAGCTCCCTAGCGGGAGGGTACAATGAGCAGTTCTTC
TRBD2	-	14	TRBV29-1	TRBJ2-1	CSVEAILAGGFQFF	TGCAGCGTTGAAGCAATCCTAGCGGGGGGGTTCCAGTTCTTC
TRBD1	-	17	TRBV5-1	TRBJ1-1	CASSLTGTGGRGTEAFF	TGCGCCAGCAGCTTAACGGGGACAGGGGGTCGAGGTACTGAAGCTTTCTTT
-	few	16	TRBV7-2	TRBJ1-5	CASSLGGGRDGQPQHF	TGTGCCAGCAGCTTAGGCGGGGGCAGGGACGGGCAGCCCCAGCATTTT
TRBD1	-	16	TRBV28	TRBJ1-4	CASSFRQGVANEKLFF	TGTGCCAGCAGTTTCCGACAGGGCGTAGCTAATGAAAAACTGTTTTTT
TRBD1	-	15	TRBV5-1	TRBJ1-5	CASRTGQGLNQPQHF	TGCGCCAGCAGGACAGGACAGGGGCTAAATCAGCCCCAGCATTTT
TRBD1	-	14	TRBV5-8	TRBJ2-7	CASSQGTGGHRQYF	TGTGCCAGCAGCCAAGGGACAGGGGGACATCGGCAGTACTTC
-	-	20	TRBV4-1	TRBJ1-6	CASSQDQKTLRSSYNSPLHF	TGCGCCAGCAGCCAAGATCAGAAGACTCTAAGAAGCTCCTATAATTCACCCCTCCACTTT
TRBD1	-	14	TRBV27	TRBJ1-2	CASRQRGTDYGYTF	TGTGCCAGCCGCCAACGTGGGACAGACTATGGCTACACCTTC
-	-	14	TRBV4-1	TRBJ1-5	CASSQDWGNQPQHF	TGCGCCAGCAGCCAAGATTGGGGGAATCAGCCCCAGCATTTT
TRBD1	-	12	TRBV7-6	TRBJ2-5	CASSRDREAQYF	TGTGCCAGCAGCAGGGACAGGGAGGCCCAGTACTTC
TRBD1	-	14	TRBV6-1	TRBJ2-1	CASILGTGGNEQFF	TGTGCCAGCATTTTAGGGACAGGGGGCAATGAGCAGTTCTTC
-	-	12	TRBV10-1	TRBJ2-5	CASSDHQETQYF	TGCGCCAGCAGTGACCACCAAGAGACCCAGTACTTC
TRBD1	once	13	TRBV30	TRBJ2-7	CAWSTGATYEQYF	TGTGCCTGGAGCACAGGGGCAACCTACGAGCAGTACTTC
-	-	15	TRBV12-5	TRBJ2-1	CASGLVQGVENEQFF	TGTGCTAGTGGTTTGGTACAAGGGGTAGAAAATGAGCAGTTCTTC
-	-	14	TRBV5-1	TRBJ1-4	CASTRDGNNEKLFF	TGCGCCAGCACCCGGGACGGAAATAATGAAAAACTGTTTTTT
-	-	13	TRBV5-1	TRBJ1-2	CASSGQTNYGYTF	TGCGCCAGCAGTGGACAGACGAACTATGGCTACACCTTC